One and the same sample provided the 14 T cell receptor beta chains below, sequenced in a study of blood T cell repertoires in COVID-19. Measured with immunoSEQ multiplex PCR; TCRdb has only the in-frame clones, and not every one. The sample has a few hundred thousand clones, roughly 87% seen once. The specimen sequenced was peripheral blood. These receptors were collected from a man in his late teens or twenties with active or convalescent COVID-19.

This clone was observed once. The chain has TRBV27 and TRBJ2-7; 8 bases map to TRBD1. V was clipped by 5 bases and J by 3 bases; unmatched bases: 6. This CDR3 is built from 14 residues. CDR1 is MNHEY, CDR2 SMNVEV, per germline (reference sequence). The CDR3: CASSHYGQGYEQYF. The CDR3 nucleotides read TGTGCCAGCAGTCATTACGGACAGGGCTACGAGCAGTACTTC.

The J gene is TRBJ2-7, the V gene TRBV21-1; TRBD1, the table's D call, lacks a check against the DNA. TRBV21-1 is flagged as a pseudogene. The CDR3 extends over 16 amino acids. The CDR3 bases are TGTGCCAGCAGCAAAGCGCTTTATGGCTTCACCTACGAGCAGTACTTC. This codes for CASSKALYGFTYEQYF.

In DNA, the CDR3 is TGTGCCAGCAGTGACCCTAGCGGGGGTAGCACAGATACGCAGTATTTT. As protein: CASSDPSGGSTDTQYF. This chain connects TRBV2 to TRBJ2-3; 10 nucleotides align to TRBD2. Germline loops: CDR1 SNHLY, CDR2 FYNNEI. The CDR3 has 16 residues. V lost 3 bases and J lost 0; bases outside the gene matches: 3.

The V and J genes are TRBV7-2 and TRBJ2-3; 7 bases match TRBD2. Trimming took 5 bases from V and 1 from J; bases not matched to a gene: 9. The CDR3 loop spans 16 amino acids. Germline lookup yields CDR1 SGHTA and CDR2 FQGNSA. Here the CDR3 DNA reads TGTGCCAGCAGCCGGGGGGTGCGGGTACGCACAGATACGCAGTATTTT. Its translation: CASSRGVRVRTDTQYF.

The chain recombines TRBV6-1 with TRBJ2-7; D gene unclear. Deletions cut 0 bases from V and 0 bases from J, with 15 bases between. Germline V gives CDR1 MNHNS, CDR2 SASEGT. CDR3 size: 17 residues. The CDR3 region is CASSEAGSTTTSYEQYF. CDR3 coding DNA: TGTGCCAGCAGTGAAGCTGGGTCGACAACCACCTCCTACGAGCAGTACTTC.

J is TRBJ1-1 and V is TRBV19; D gene uncertain. CDR3 length: 15 amino acids. The germline V and J ends were trimmed by 0 bases and 1 base, with 9 bases remaining between them. Germline CDR1 is LNHDA and CDR2 is SQIVND (reference sequence). The CDR3 sequence is CASSIDDLENTEAFF. CDR3 bases: TGTGCCAGTAGTATAGACGACTTGGAGAACACTGAAGCTTTCTTT.

The V call is TRBV12-3 or TRBV12-4, the J call TRBJ1-1; no clear D. Trimming left V 2 bases short and J 4 bases short, with 8 bases between. The CDR3 sequence is 13 residues long. The CDR3 reads CASSLLLSTEAFF. The CDR3 nucleotides are TGTGCCAGCAGTTTACTTTTGAGCACTGAAGCTTTCTTT.

J is TRBJ2-1 and V is TRBV5-6; D is possibly TRBD2 (6 bases). CDR3 length: 13 amino acids. V was shortened by 5 bases and J by 7 bases, with 13 bases between the two germline ends. Germline CDR1 and CDR2: SGHDT and YYEEEE. The CDR3 coding sequence is TGTGCCAGCAGTCCCGGGGGAAGGAATGAGCAGTTCTTC. This sequence encodes CASSPGGRNEQFF.

V and J are TRBV4-2 and TRBJ2-7, with D possibly matching TRBD1 (6 bases). This CDR3 region has 13 residues. The V end lost 1 base, the J end lost 6 bases, and 10 bases lay between the germline ends. Germline CDR1 and CDR2: LGHNA and YNFKEQ. CDR3 loop: CASSQVPGAEQYF. In nucleotides, the CDR3 is TGTGCCAGCAGCCAAGTCCCAGGGGCCGAGCAGTACTTC.

This chain connects TRBV4-1 to TRBJ1-3; no definite D call. V lost 1 base and J 4 bases, leaving 11 bases between the germline ends. Germline V lookup: CDR1 MGHRA, CDR2 YSYEKL. There are 15 residues in the CDR3. CDR3 bases: TGCGCCAGCAGCCAAGGTGCCGGGTACGGAAACACCATATATTTT. Translated: CASSQGAGYGNTIYF.

This sequence joins TRBV4-1 and TRBJ2-7, with 8 positions matching TRBD2. Germline V lookup: CDR1 MGHRA, CDR2 YSYEKL. V was clipped by 6 bases and J by 6 bases; unmatched bases: 4. The CDR3 consists of 12 residues. The CDR3 nucleotides read TGCGCCAGCAGTCTAGCGGGCGGCGAGCAGTACTTC. It encodes CASSLAGGEQYF.

The chain employs TRBV11-2 and TRBJ1-1, with TRBD1 as a possible D gene (5 bases). From germline, CDR1 is SGHAT and CDR2 FQNNGV. Between the trimmed V and J ends, which lost 5 bases and 5 bases, there was a span of 12 bases. The CDR3 totals 13 residues. The CDR3: CASSGVGGTEAFF. CDR3 coding DNA: TGTGCCAGCAGCGGAGTCGGGGGAACTGAAGCTTTCTTT.

The chain links TRBV5-1 to TRBJ1-4, with a tentative D call TRBD1 (6 bases). The V end lost 1 base, the J end lost 7 bases, and 11 bases lay between the germline ends. CDR1 is SGHRS and CDR2 is YFSETQ in the germline V gene. CDR3 size: 14 residues. The CDR3 DNA sequence: TGCGCCAGCAGCTTGATACAGGGTGCTGAAAAACTGTTTTTT. Translating gives CASSLIQGAEKLFF.

This chain links TRBV9 with TRBJ2-1; 7 bases are a match to TRBD1. With V trimmed by 4 bases and J by 1 base, 17 bases remained unmatched. The germline V gene has CDR1 SGDLS and CDR2 YYNGEE. The CDR3 is 19 residues long. The CDR3 here is CASSPVGYSGDRSYNEQFF. The CDR3 DNA reads as TGTGCCAGCAGCCCGGTAGGCTATTCAGGGGACAGATCCTACAATGAGCAGTTCTTC. Full variable domain (missing parts from reference TRBV9 and TRBJ2-1): DSGVTQTPKHLITATGQRVTLRCSPRSGDLSVYWYQQSLDQGLQFLIQYYNGEERAKGNILERFSAQQFPDLHSELNLSSLELGDSALYFCASSPVGYSGDRSYNEQFFGPGTRLTVL.